The 32 T cell receptor beta chains given below trace back to one sample, sequenced in a study of T cell repertoires in ileal Crohn's disease. Libraries were prepared by immunoSEQ multiplex PCR; TCRdb keeps only in-frame clonotypes and omits some of them. The sample carries more than 25,000 clones, about 82% recorded once. The specimen sequenced was ileal tissue. The origin of the receptors is an adult with Crohn's disease.

The gene calls are TRBV6-5 and TRBJ2-1; 11 bases are a match to TRBD2. Germline V gene data show CDR1 as MNHEY and CDR2 as SVGAGI. This CDR3 is built from 15 residues. Trimming cost V 5 bases and J 3 bases; bases outside gene matches: 3. The CDR3 here is CASSPLAGDYNEQFF. In DNA form, the CDR3 reads TGTGCCAGCAGTCCACTAGCGGGGGACTACAATGAGCAGTTCTTC.

The chain combines TRBV9 with TRBJ2-2, with unresolved D. This CDR3 is built from 13 residues. Per the germline V gene, CDR1 is SGDLS and CDR2 is YYNGEE. V lost 1 base, J lost 2 bases, and 3 bases lay in between. This chain's CDR3 is CASSVQNTGELFF. Written as DNA, the CDR3 is TGTGCCAGCAGCGTACAAAACACCGGGGAGCTGTTTTTT. Full variable domain (missing parts from reference TRBV9 and TRBJ2-2): DSGVTQTPKHLITATGQRVTLRCSPRSGDLSVYWYQQSLDQGLQFLIQYYNGEERAKGNILERFSAQQFPDLHSELNLSSLELGDSALYFCASSVQNTGELFFGEGSRLTVL.

This chain uses TRBV6-1 with TRBJ2-7; D remains ambiguous. CDR3 length: 11 residues. CDR1 and CDR2 (germline): MNHNS, SASEGT. The ends were cut back, 7 bases at V and 3 bases at J, with 7 bases in the middle. CDR3 protein: CASTGLYEQYF. CDR3 bases: TGTGCCAGCACCGGTCTCTACGAGCAGTACTTC.

The chain recombines TRBV6-5 with TRBJ1-1; D unclear. In germline, CDR1 is MNHEY, CDR2 SVGAGI. Trimming stripped 0 bases from V and 8 bases from J, with 7 bases between. The CDR3 has 12 amino acids. The CDR3 DNA sequence: TGTGCCAGCAGTTACTCGCCTGGCGAAGCTTTCTTT. Protein sequence: CASSYSPGEAFF.

This sequence joins TRBV6-1 and TRBJ2-3; TRBD2 matches at 7 bases. The length of the CDR3 is 15 residues. In germline, CDR1 is MNHNS, CDR2 SASEGT. V lost 7 bases and J lost 4; bases outside the gene matches: 11. Written as DNA, the CDR3 is TGTGCCAGCAACCCCGGGGGGAGTTGGGCAGATACGCAGTATTTT. Its translation: CASNPGGSWADTQYF.

This chain links TRBV19 with TRBJ2-1; D perhaps matches TRBD2 (6 bases). The CDR3 extends over 20 amino acids. CDR1 LNHDA and CDR2 SQIVND come from the germline V gene (reference sequence). V was cut by 4 bases and J by 8 bases, with 33 bases left in between. The CDR3 spells CASSTRISPWVRGRKDEQFF. The CDR3 bases are TGTGCCAGTAGTACGAGAATTAGCCCCTGGGTTCGGGGGAGAAAGGATGAGCAGTTCTTC.

V and J are TRBV9 and TRBJ2-7, with 7 bases that match TRBD2. Losses at the gene ends were 3 bases for V and 0 bases for J; bases not matched to a gene: 9. The CDR3 length is 16 residues. Germline-derived CDR1 and CDR2 are SGDLS and YYNGEE. As DNA, the CDR3 is TGTGCCAGCAGCGCCGATAGCGGGCCTACCTCCTACGAGCAGTACTTC. Protein sequence: CASSADSGPTSYEQYF.

This clone was recorded a few times. This chain uses TRBV4-1 with TRBJ2-2; D perhaps matches TRBD1 (6 bases). CDR1 and CDR2 from the germline V gene are MGHRA and YSYEKL. V was cut by 5 bases and J by 3 bases, with 7 bases left in between. The CDR3 covers 13 residues. The CDR3 spells CASSTGYTGELFF. The CDR3 nucleotides are TGCGCCAGCAGCACAGGGTACACCGGGGAGCTGTTTTTT.

The sample holds one count of this clone. The CDR3 region is CASSLQGTSDTGQYF. The CDR3 DNA is TGTGCCAGCAGCTTGCAGGGGACTAGCGACACGGGGCAGTACTTC. The rearrangement uses TRBV7-9 and TRBJ2-7; TRBD2 matches at 10 bases. Germline CDR1 reads SEHNR; CDR2 reads FQNEAQ (reference sequence). This CDR3 spans 15 amino acids. Unmatched junction bases numbered 11, after V lost 3 bases and J lost 9 bases.

This rearrangement joins TRBV27 to TRBJ1-2, with D possibly matching TRBD1 (5 bases). The CDR3 is made up of 13 amino acids. Trimming took off 3 bases at V and 4 bases at J, with 9 bases between the two ends. CDR1 is MNHEY, CDR2 SMNVEV, per germline (reference sequence). CDR3 region: CASSFRGLYGYTF. CDR3 coding DNA: TGTGCCAGCAGTTTTAGGGGTCTCTATGGCTACACCTTC.

V and J are TRBV7-9 and TRBJ2-7, with 12 bases matching TRBD2. V dropped 4 bases and J dropped 2; count of bases not matched to a gene: 15. CDR1 is SEHNR, CDR2 FQNEAQ, per germline (reference sequence). This CDR3 spans 19 amino acids. The CDR3 DNA sequence: TGTGCCAGCAGCTCCCCCACTAGCGGGAGGAACGGGCTGCCCTACGAGCAGTACTTC. It is translated as CASSSPTSGRNGLPYEQYF.

V usage is TRBV27 and J usage is TRBJ1-1, with D perhaps TRBD1 (6 bases). Germline CDR1 MNHEY, CDR2 SMNVEV (reference sequence). V was cut by 5 bases and J by 2 bases, with 18 bases left in between. The CDR3 runs 16 residues. CDR3 in DNA: TGTGCCAGCAGTCCGGCTAGAACGACAGGTAACACTGAAGCTTTCTTT. Its protein product is CASSPARTTGNTEAFF.

A note on this clone: Additional DNA sequences in this sample encode the identical CDR3. This chain connects TRBV7-9 to TRBJ1-6; D possibly corresponds to TRBD1 (6 bases). The germline V gene has CDR1 SEHNR and CDR2 FQNEAQ (reference sequence). The V and J ends lost 1 base and 4 bases respectively, with 11 bases between them. The CDR3 runs 16 residues. As DNA, the CDR3 is TGTGCCAGCAGCTTAGATCAGGGGAAGTATAATTCACCCCTCCACTTT. Translating gives CASSLDQGKYNSPLHF. The full variable domain, rest sourced from reference TRBV7-9 and TRBJ1-6, is DTGVSQNPRHKITKRGQNVTFRCDPISEHNRLYWYRQTLGQGPEFLTYFQNEAQLEKSRLLSDRFSAERPKGSFSTLEIQRTEQGDSAMYLCASSLDQGKYNSPLHFGNGTRLTVT.

This sequence joins TRBV19 and TRBJ1-6; possible D gene TRBD1, 5 bases. The germline V and J ends were trimmed by 5 bases and 10 bases, with 12 bases remaining between them. CDR3 length: 13 residues. Germline V gene sequence: CDR1 LNHDA, CDR2 SQIVND (reference sequence). CDR3 nucleotide sequence: TGTGCCAGTAGTCTCAGGGTCGAGTCACCCCTCCACTTT. It translates to CASSLRVESPLHF.

This clone was counted only a few times. Written as DNA, the CDR3 is TGTGCCAGCAGTTATAGCGGGGGCTACTCCTACGAGCAGTACTTC. This gives the protein CASSYSGGYSYEQYF. The gene calls are TRBV6-5 and TRBJ2-7; the match to TRBD2 covers 9 bases. J lost 0 bases, V lost 3 bases, and 3 bases had no gene match. Germline V gene lookup returns CDR1 MNHEY and CDR2 SVGAGI. CDR3 size: 15 residues.

This CDR3 is CASSDTWQGYQPQHF. The DNA for the CDR3 is TGTGCCAGCAGTGATACATGGCAGGGGTATCAGCCCCAGCATTTT. The chain uses TRBV2 and TRBJ1-5, with D possibly matching TRBD1 (6 bases). Germline assignment: CDR1 SNHLY and CDR2 FYNNEI. V gave up 3 bases and J gave up 5 bases, with 14 bases separating them. CDR3 size: 15 residues.

This clone was observed a few times. This chain uses TRBV11-3 with TRBJ2-5; TRBD2 matches 7 bases. CDR3 length: 14 amino acids. The germline gives CDR1 SGHNT, CDR2 YENEEA. The V gene end was trimmed by 5 bases and the J gene end by 4 bases; junction bases not matched to a gene: 7. The CDR3 region is CASSLGGTRETQYF. CDR3 sequence (DNA): TGTGCCAGCAGCCTGGGGGGGACCCGAGAGACCCAGTACTTC.

CDR3 protein: CAISESTGNTEAFF. CDR3 bases: TGTGCCATCAGTGAGTCGACAGGGAACACTGAAGCTTTCTTT. V and J are TRBV10-3 and TRBJ1-1; possibly TRBD1 for D (6 bases). CDR3 length: 14 residues. Trimming removed 0 bases at V and 1 base at J, with 6 bases between. CDR1 and CDR2 (germline): ENHRY, SYGVKD.

The chain employs TRBV9 and TRBJ1-1; 10 bases map to TRBD1. This CDR3 region has 16 residues. J lost 5 bases, V lost 4 bases, and 11 bases had no gene match. Germline CDR1 SGDLS, CDR2 YYNGEE. The DNA of the CDR3 is TGTGCCAGCAGCCCATTTCGGACAGGGGGAAAGACTGAAGCTTTCTTT. This sequence encodes CASSPFRTGGKTEAFF.

There are a few counts of this clone. V is TRBV29-1 and J is TRBJ2-7, with 11 bases matching TRBD2. The V and J ends lost 6 bases and 2 bases, in that order; junction bases with no gene match: 6. This CDR3 is 14 amino acids long. CDR1 is SQVTM, CDR2 ANQGSEA, per germline. DNA for the CDR3: TGCAGCGTCCAGACTAGCGGGAATCCCTACGAGCAGTACTTC. Its protein is CSVQTSGNPYEQYF.

The V gene is TRBV5-1, the J gene TRBJ2-6, with D possibly being TRBD1 (7 bases). From germline, CDR1 is SGHRS and CDR2 YFSETQ. The CDR3 length is 18 residues. Trimming took 1 base from V and 2 from J, leaving 16 bases between them. The CDR3 nucleotides read TGCGCCAGCAGCTTGTCGGGCCAGGGGGGCGCTGGGGCCAACGTCCTGACTTTC. Protein sequence: CASSLSGQGGAGANVLTF.

This clone was counted only a few times. The gene calls are TRBV6-6 and TRBJ2-5; D is unclear. The CDR3 covers 13 residues. V was shortened by 2 bases and J by 2 bases, with 6 bases between the two germline ends. Germline CDR1 is MNHNY and CDR2 is SVGAGI (reference sequence). Here the CDR3 DNA reads TGTGCCAGCAGTTACCTATTTCAAGAGACCCAGTACTTC. It translates to CASSYLFQETQYF.

The chain couples TRBV10-3 to TRBJ2-2; D is ambiguous. The CDR3 is 14 residues long. Trimming took 8 bases from V and 2 from J, leaving 12 bases between them. The germline gives CDR1 ENHRY, CDR2 SYGVKD. This CDR3 is CAIAELENTGELFF. Written as DNA, the CDR3 is TGTGCCATCGCGGAGCTGGAAAACACCGGGGAGCTGTTTTTT.

The V gene is TRBV9, the J gene TRBJ1-3, with D perhaps matching TRBD1 (6 bases). Between the trimmed V and J ends, which lost 7 bases and 0 bases, there was a span of 14 bases. CDR1 and CDR2 from the germline V gene are SGDLS and YYNGEE. This CDR3 has 15 amino acids. CDR3 in DNA: TGTGCCAGCTCCGGGGGGGCCCACTCTGGAAACACCATATATTTT. This gives the protein CASSGGAHSGNTIYF.

The rearrangement joins TRBV4-2 to TRBJ2-1, with D tentatively TRBD2 (6 bases). The CDR3 extends over 15 amino acids. The germline V gene has CDR1 LGHNA and CDR2 YNFKEQ. Trimming shortened V by 3 bases and J by 1 base, and 10 bases separated the two germline ends. In DNA, the CDR3 is TGTGCCAGCAGCCAGGAGGGAGAGTCCTACAATGAGCAGTTCTTC. Amino acids: CASSQEGESYNEQFF.

The rearrangement joins TRBV7-3 to TRBJ2-1, with 7 nucleotides matching TRBD1. V shed 5 bases and J 3 bases; nucleotides not matched to a gene: 10. This CDR3 is built from 16 residues. From germline, CDR1 is SGHTA and CDR2 FQGTGA. The CDR3 region is CASSMTGNMDYNEQFF. The CDR3 bases are TGTGCCAGCAGCATGACAGGGAATATGGACTACAATGAGCAGTTCTTC.

V and J are TRBV4-1 and TRBJ1-5; TRBD1 is a possible D gene (5 bases). The germline gives CDR1 MGHRA, CDR2 YSYEKL. Trimming took off 1 base at V and 7 bases at J, with 14 bases between the two ends. The CDR3 runs to 15 residues. The CDR3 region has the DNA TGCGCCAGCAGCCAAGGGCCCGGGGGAGGACAGCCCCAGCATTTT. It encodes CASSQGPGGGQPQHF.

The chain combines TRBV7-9 with TRBJ1-1, with D unresolved. The germline V and J ends were trimmed by 6 bases and 1 base, with 15 bases remaining between them. This CDR3 comprises 15 residues. Germline V gene lookup returns CDR1 SEHNR and CDR2 FQNEAQ (reference sequence). The CDR3 DNA is TGTGCCAGCAGGTTCCCCGAGGCCGGGAACACTGAAGCTTTCTTT. Translating gives CASRFPEAGNTEAFF.

The count of this clone is one. In DNA, the CDR3 is TGTGCCAGCAGCCTCGGACCTGGAGGAGAAAAACTGTTTTTT. It specifies CASSLGPGGEKLFF. The V gene is TRBV7-2, the J gene TRBJ1-4, with D unclear. The CDR3 consists of 14 residues. The germline V gene has CDR1 SGHTA and CDR2 FQGNSA. Trimming removed 5 bases from V and 8 bases from J, with 15 bases in between.

This clone was seen a few times. The genes are TRBV29-1 and TRBJ1-1, with D perhaps TRBD1 (5 bases). From germline, CDR1 is SQVTM and CDR2 ANQGSEA. This CDR3 comprises 10 residues. Trimming removed 8 bases at V and 7 bases at J, with 11 bases between. CDR3 sequence: CSTRRGEAFF. In nucleotides, the CDR3 is TGCAGCACCAGAAGGGGTGAAGCTTTCTTT.

The count of this clone is one. The V gene is TRBV2, the J gene TRBJ2-2, with a possible D match to TRBD1 (5 bases). CDR3 length: 14 residues. The V end lost 2 bases, the J end lost 4 bases, and 8 bases lay between the germline ends. CDR1 and CDR2 from the germline V gene are SNHLY and FYNNEI. DNA for the CDR3: TGTGCCAGCAGTGAACAGACAGCCACCGGGGAGCTGTTTTTT. Its translation is CASSEQTATGELFF.

The chain couples TRBV10-1 to TRBJ2-6; 11 bases agree with TRBD1. The CDR3 runs 20 residues. The junction had 13 bases not matched to a gene; V was cut back by 6 bases and J by 0 bases. Germline loops: CDR1 WNHNN, CDR2 SYGVQD (reference sequence). DNA for the CDR3: TGCGCCAGCAGCTCCTGGACAGGGGGCGCTTGGGACTCTGGGGCCAACGTCCTGACTTTC. Its translation: CASSSWTGGAWDSGANVLTF.